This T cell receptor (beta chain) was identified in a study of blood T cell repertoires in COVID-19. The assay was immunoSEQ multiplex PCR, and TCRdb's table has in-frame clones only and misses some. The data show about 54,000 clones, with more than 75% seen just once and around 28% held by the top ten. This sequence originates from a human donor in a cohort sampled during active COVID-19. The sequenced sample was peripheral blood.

DNA for the CDR3: TGTGCCAGCAGTTACGAGTGGGCAGGAAAACTGTTTTTT. Protein: CASSYEWAGKLFF. The V and J genes are TRBV6-5 and TRBJ1-4; the D is unclear. The CDR3 spans 13 residues. Germline V CDR1 and CDR2: MNHEY, SVGAGI. Trimming removed 2 bases from V and 10 bases from J, with 11 bases in between.